This TCR beta chain was sequenced during a study of T cells in Graves' hyperthyroidism and ophthalmopathy. About the study: Any treatment followed the collection of peripheral blood at initial diagnosis. Study results and caveats: In the blood, most expanded thyroid clonotypes above 0.001 appeared as well.

The junction had 15 bases not matched to a gene; V was cut back by 5 bases and J by 0 bases. CDR1 is SEHNR, CDR2 FQNEAQ, per germline (reference sequence). The CDR3 totals 18 residues. Amplified regions were TCR beta CDR3 sequences from RNA transcripts. RT-PCR in the first round (using the HTBI primer set) targeted the TCR CDR3. TCRdb reanalysed the multiplex PCR reads using MiXCR and keeps one entry per CDR3 protein. The sample includes hundreds of thousands of distinct CDR3 sequences, about 15% of them seen just once. A few counts support this clonotype. The antigen is not known. Orbital computed tomography and thyroid ultrasound, together with serum TRAb and thyroxine and clinical symptoms, were used for diagnoses. A 10 ml volume of fresh peripheral blood provided the PBMCs.

V is TRBV7-9 and J is TRBJ1-1, with 7 nucleotides matching TRBD1. The sequenced sample was blood. The sequence was collected from a woman aged 25 to 39 with Graves' hyperthyroidism that later progressed to Graves' ophthalmopathy. The CDR3 spells CASSPTRQGRHMNTEAFF. CDR3 in DNA: TGTGCCAGCAGCCCCACCCGACAGGGTAGACATATGAACACTGAAGCTTTCTTT.